This T cell receptor beta chain was identified during a study of a mutant IDH1 vaccine in newly diagnosed glioma (dated by TCRdb to about 2021). With respect to the entire study: Eight vaccinations were administered to patients in weeks 1, 3, 5, 7, 11, 15, 19 and 23, corresponding to visits V03 through V10. In the chemotherapy-containing groups, vaccination started alongside temozolomide cycles, whereas in patients who had radiotherapy alone it started 4-6 weeks after radiotherapy. The roughly 34 treated patients were approximately 62% male and around 38% female, with a mean age of around 40 years. Before enrollment, patients had received standard therapy of radiotherapy alone, temozolomide alone, or radiochemotherapy with temozolomide; most received the combination. Peripheral blood was drawn at six visits: V03 (baseline), V05, V07, V10, V12 and V13. Longitudinal TCRB deep sequencing was done for 25 to 30 treated patients, wherever samples were available for exploratory analyses. Broad study findings and their caveats: According to the authors, sample limitations meant that analyses of patient blood samples could not be reproduced. Pseudoprogression seemed to be unrelated to changes in the top peripheral T cell clonotypes found by TCRB sequencing. Vaccine-induced immune responses across multiple MHC alleles were detected in approximately 94% of patients. Selection of PBMC samples for TCRB deep sequencing was based on availability.

The sample's time point label, in plain terms: week 5, during vaccination. Every vaccine dose consisted of 300 ug of a 20-mer mutant IDH1 peptide in Montanide, administered subcutaneously together with topical imiquimod. All donors had newly diagnosed IDH1-mutant astrocytomas of WHO grade 3 or 4 that showed loss of nuclear ATRX. The samples were drawn from NOA16, a multicentre, single-arm, open-label phase I trial in Germany that tested a mutant IDH1 peptide vaccine in humans for the first time. Genomic DNA for TCRB sequencing was isolated from EDTA blood with the DNeasy Blood and Tissue Kit. In the case of this clone: The antigen it binds to is not known. No base quality information exists; no much larger clone differs at one position.

Trimming costs V 0 bases and J 3 bases, and their ends lie 1 base apart. The CDR3 has 12 amino acids, counting the end cysteine and phenylalanine. Only the CDR3 portion is preserved as DNA: 36 bases, with reading frame beginning at the first base. The germline V gene provides CDR1 SGHDT and CDR2 YYEEEE. The library relied on the immunoSEQ multiplex PCR assay. Rearranged TCR beta chain sequences were amplified with the hsTCRB Kit following the manufacturer's protocol. An Illumina MiSeq was used to sequence the TCRB libraries. The authors' pipeline ran thus. Demultiplexing, trimming and gene mapping were performed with the kit vendor's proprietary platform. As stored in TCRdb, this immuneACCESS dataset retains in-frame rearrangements with V and J assigned. A fraction of the clones does not appear; measured against another copy, unresolved V genes explain less than half of the discrepancy, and the remainder lacks a known reason. From that table come the V and J calls and clone size; the DNA was used to work out D and trimming. The sample has almost 30,000 clones on record, approximately 86% of them singletons. The ten largest clones take up approximately 3.4% of the sample.

Recombination joined TRBV5-6 with TRBJ2-1, with an unclear D gene assignment. The specimen comprised peripheral blood mononuclear cells (PBMCs), sampled from a glioma patient whose treatment included an IDH1 peptide vaccine. The origin of this receptor is a woman aged 40-49 years with glioma. Some clones in this sample may be carry-over from other donors' samples. The nucleotide sequence reads as follows: TGTGCCAGCAGCTTGGACTACAATGAGCAGTTCTTC. Translation gives CASSLDYNEQFF.